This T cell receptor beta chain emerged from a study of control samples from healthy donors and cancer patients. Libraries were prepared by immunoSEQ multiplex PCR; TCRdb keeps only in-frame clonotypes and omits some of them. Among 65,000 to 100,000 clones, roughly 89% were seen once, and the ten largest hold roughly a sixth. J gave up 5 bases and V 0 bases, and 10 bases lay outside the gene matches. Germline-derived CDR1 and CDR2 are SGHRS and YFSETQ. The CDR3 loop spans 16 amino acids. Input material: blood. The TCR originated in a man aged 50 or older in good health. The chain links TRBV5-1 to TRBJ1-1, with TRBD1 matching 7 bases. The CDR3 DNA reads TGCGCCAGCAGCTTGGAAGGGGGCCAGGTTGTAACTGAAGCTTTCTTT. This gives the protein CASSLEGGQVVTEAFF. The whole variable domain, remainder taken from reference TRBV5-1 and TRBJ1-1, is KAGVTQTPRYLIKTRGQQVTLSCSPISGHRSVSWYQQTPGQGLQFLFEYFSETQRNKGNFPGRFSGRQFSNSRSEMNVSTLELGDSALYLCASSLEGGQVVTEAFFGQGTRLTVV.